This T cell receptor beta chain originates from a study of T cell repertoires in cytomegalovirus infection. About the research overall: CMV epitopes, recently identified HLA-C-restricted and well-studied HLA-B-restricted, were used. Study results and caveats: HLA-C-restricted CMV-specific TCR beta clonotypes were dominant in the ex vivo response.

TCRdb fed the reads into MiXCR, producing one record per CDR3 protein. The sample lists roughly 220,000 distinct CDR3 sequences; about 38% were seen once. The V end was cut by 0 bases, the J end by 2 bases, with 9 bases between. Germline CDR1 reads SGDLS; CDR2 reads YYNGEE. The CDR3 spans 15 residues. Turning to this clonotype: Its antigen is currently unknown.

The sample in question was CD8+ T cells from cultured PBMCs, obtained from culture after CMV antigen stimulation. The TCR was taken from a human donor in good health (CMV status not recorded). Some clones in this sample may be carry-over from other donors' samples. The gene calls are TRBV9 and TRBJ1-3, with TRBD1 as a possible D gene (5 bases). The DNA for the CDR3 is TGTGCCAGCAGCGTAGGAGGGGCAGCTGGAAACACCATATATTTT. This encodes CASSVGGAAGNTIYF.